Presented here are 6 T cell receptor beta chains from one specimen sequenced in a study of regulatory T cells in long-lasting Graves disease. Time point: persistent/refractory GD, antithyroid drugs over 5 years with positive TRAb. Extracted RNA from PBMCs served as the source of the TCR library. Building of the TCR beta libraries involved iRepertoire HTBI primers and Arm-PCR of CDR3 regions. MiXCR, run by TCRdb on the multiplex PCR reads, gives a single entry per CDR3 protein. The sample contains fewer than 450,000 distinct CDR3 sequences, around 21% of which appear only once. Material: peripheral blood mononuclear cells (PBMCs), obtained when the disease was refractory, from a patient treated with antithyroid drugs. Every receptor here comes from a female donor with Graves disease.

About this clonotype: A read error may be the cause here, since a much bigger clone is one base away. This chain uses TRBV20-1 with TRBJ2-7, with no clear D. CDR3 length: 11 residues. CDR1 is DFQATT, CDR2 SNEGSKA, per germline (reference sequence). The CDR3 reads CGAQSSYEQYF. The CDR3 DNA is TGCGGTGCCCAAAGCTCCTACGAGCAGTACTTC.

This clonotype has more than one count but fewer than ten. In DNA form, the CDR3 reads TGTGCCATCAGCGCCATCGGGACAGGGGTGGACACTGAAGCTTTCTTT. Translation: CAISAIGTGVDTEAFF. The V and J genes are TRBV10-3 and TRBJ1-1; TRBD1 matches 10 bases. The CDR3 is made up of 16 amino acids. J lost 3 bases, V lost 6 bases, and 10 bases had no gene match. CDR1 is ENHRY and CDR2 is SYGVKD in the germline V gene.

At least ten counts were recorded for this clonotype. J is TRBJ1-5 and V is TRBV28, with TRBD1 identical over 8 bases. CDR3 length: 17 amino acids. Germline trimming cut 5 bases from V and 1 base from J; bases unmatched to any gene: 10. Germline lookup yields CDR1 MDHEN and CDR2 SYDVKM. CDR3 residues: CASSTPGGSLSNQPQHF. CDR3 DNA sequence: TGTGCCAGCAGTACCCCAGGGGGCAGTTTGAGCAATCAGCCCCAGCATTTT.

The V and J genes are TRBV20-1 and TRBJ2-7; TRBD2 aligns across 7 bases. This CDR3 spans 13 amino acids. V trimming: 2 bases; J trimming: 2 bases; junction bases outside the gene matches: 3. Per germline, CDR1 DFQATT and CDR2 SNEGSKA (reference sequence). The CDR3 reads CSARREGTYEQYF. For the CDR3, the DNA is TGCAGTGCTAGAAGGGAGGGAACCTACGAGCAGTACTTC.

This clonotype came up once. A read error may be the cause here, since a much bigger clone is one base away. This chain joins TRBV3-1 and TRBJ1-6; no clear D gene. The CDR3 loop spans 13 amino acids. Germline assignment: CDR1 LGHDT and CDR2 YNNKEL (reference sequence). The germline V and J ends were trimmed by 4 bases and 7 bases, with 8 bases remaining between them. The CDR3 region has the DNA TGTGCCAGCAGCCGACCTACGAATTCACCCCTCCACTTT. Amino acid sequence: CASSRPTNSPLHF. Full variable domain (outside the CDR3, taken from reference TRBV3-1 and TRBJ1-6): DTAVSQTPKYLVTQMGNDKSIKCEQNLGHDTMYWYKQDSKKFLKIMFSYNNKELIINETVPNRFSPKSPDKAHLNLHINSLELGDSAVYFCASSRPTNSPLHFGNGTRLTVT.

The V call is TRBV7-3, the J call TRBJ2-7, with 9 bases that match TRBD2. Trimming at V came to 3 bases and at J to 7 bases, leaving 10 bases not matched to a gene. CDR3 length: 15 residues. In germline, CDR1 is SGHTA, CDR2 FQGTGA. CDR3 bases: TGTGCCAGCAGCTTGACTGGCGGGAGGGCGGGTGAGCAGTACTTC. This encodes CASSLTGGRAGEQYF.